Each of the 15 T cell receptor beta chains below was sequenced from the same sample in a study of blood T cell repertoires in COVID-19 (dated by TCRdb to the early 2020s). Library creation used the immunoSEQ multiplex PCR assay. As stored in TCRdb, this immuneACCESS dataset retains in-frame rearrangements with V and J assigned. A fraction of the clones does not appear; measured against another copy, unresolved V genes explain less than half of the discrepancy, and the remainder lacks a known reason. The sample profile shows 180,000 or so clones; approximately 85% of them were found once. The ten largest clones represent about 9.1% of the sample. The sequenced sample consisted of peripheral blood. The receptors were gathered from a woman older than 75 with acute or convalescent COVID-19.

The chain carries TRBV25-1 and TRBJ2-5; possible D gene TRBD1, 5 bases. Germline lookup yields CDR1 MGHDK and CDR2 SYGVNS. This CDR3 comprises 13 residues. V was clipped by 3 bases and J by 5 bases, with 10 bases between them. CDR3 nucleotide sequence: TGTGCCAGCAGTGATCAGGGTCGGGAGACCCAGTACTTC. Residues: CASSDQGRETQYF.

The V gene is TRBV9, the J gene TRBJ2-3, with 8 nucleotides matching TRBD2. This CDR3 spans 16 amino acids. V shed 4 bases, J shed 4 bases, and the junction held 11 bases outside the gene matches. Germline V gene lookup returns CDR1 SGDLS and CDR2 YYNGEE. The CDR3 here is CASSPGSGRGSDTQYF. The CDR3 DNA reads TGTGCCAGCAGCCCCGGGAGCGGGAGAGGGTCAGATACGCAGTATTTT.

The chain employs TRBV6-6 and TRBJ1-3; 9 bases line up with TRBD1. V gave up 8 bases and J gave up 7 bases; unmatched junction bases: 9. The CDR3 totals 14 residues. The germline V gene encodes CDR1 MNHNY and CDR2 SVGAGI (reference sequence). The CDR3 coding sequence is TGTGCCAGCGCTGGGACAGGGACGGGGAACACCATATATTTT. This sequence encodes CASAGTGTGNTIYF.

This clone was recorded only once. The gene calls are TRBV11-2 and TRBJ1-6; TRBD1 matches at 9 bases. Losses at the gene ends were 5 bases for V and 8 bases for J; bases not matched to a gene: 13. Germline lookup yields CDR1 SGHAT and CDR2 FQNNGV. The CDR3 sequence is 17 residues long. The CDR3 reads CASSTGDRASVDSPLHF. The CDR3 nucleotides read TGTGCCAGCAGCACGGGGGACAGGGCGTCGGTGGATTCACCCCTCCACTTT.

The chain uses TRBV11-2 and TRBJ1-1; tentatively, D is TRBD1 (5 bases). The germline V and J ends were trimmed by 0 bases and 5 bases, with 7 bases remaining between them. CDR1 is SGHAT and CDR2 is FQNNGV in the germline V gene. CDR3 length: 13 amino acids. CDR3 amino acids: CASSLDRGTEAFF. The CDR3 coding sequence is TGTGCCAGCAGCTTAGATAGGGGAACTGAAGCTTTCTTT.

This clone came up once. The V call is TRBV19, the J call TRBJ1-1; TRBD1 matches at 7 bases. CDR1 LNHDA and CDR2 SQIVND come from the germline V gene (reference sequence). V shed 7 bases and J 5 bases; nucleotides not matched to a gene: 10. The CDR3 spans 14 residues. The CDR3 spells CASNQGQDGTEAFF. CDR3 sequence (DNA): TGTGCCAGTAACCAAGGACAGGACGGTACTGAAGCTTTCTTT.

The rearrangement joins TRBV5-8 to TRBJ2-1, with TRBD2 identical over 8 bases. Germline loops: CDR1 SGHTS, CDR2 YDEGEE. V dropped 4 bases and J dropped 0; count of bases not matched to a gene: 6. This CDR3 contains 16 residues. CDR3 in DNA: TGTGCCAGCAGCCAAAGACTAGCGAGCTCCTACAATGAGCAGTTCTTC. This sequence encodes CASSQRLASSYNEQFF.

This clone occurred once. The chain couples TRBV5-6 to TRBJ1-1, with 8 bases matching TRBD1. The CDR3 length is 14 residues. CDR1 is SGHDT and CDR2 is YYEEEE in the germline V gene. Unmatched junction bases numbered 6, after V lost 4 bases and J lost 4 bases. The CDR3 sequence is CASSTRTGSTEAFF. The CDR3 nucleotides read TGTGCCAGCAGCACCAGGACAGGGAGCACTGAAGCTTTCTTT. Combining the CDR3 with reference TRBV5-6 and TRBJ1-1 gives the whole variable domain DAGVTQSPTHLIKTRGQQVTLRCSPKSGHDTVSWYQQALGQGPQFIFQYYEEEERQRGNFPDRFSGHQFPNYSSELNVNALLLGDSALYLCASSTRTGSTEAFFGQGTRLTVV.

The chain has TRBV5-4 and TRBJ2-2, with 10 nucleotides matching TRBD2. The V gene's germline CDR1 is SGHNT and CDR2 YYREEE (reference sequence). The CDR3 has 15 residues. V lost 0 bases to trimming and J lost 7 bases; unmatched junction nucleotides: 3. DNA of the CDR3: TGTGCCAGCAGCTTGGTTTCTAGCGGGGGCGGGGAGCTGTTTTTT. It translates to CASSLVSSGGGELFF. Looking up the rest from reference TRBV5-4 and TRBJ2-2 gives the full variable domain: ETGVTQSPTHLIKTRGQQVTLRCSSQSGHNTVSWYQQALGQGPQFIFQYYREEENGRGNFPPRFSGLQFPNYSSELNVNALELDDSALYLCASSLVSSGGGELFFGEGSRLTVL.

The chain recombines TRBV27 with TRBJ1-6; 7 bases line up with TRBD1. This CDR3 comprises 15 residues. Germline V gene data show CDR1 as MNHEY and CDR2 as SMNVEV (reference sequence). J gave up 6 bases and V 5 bases, and 7 bases lay outside the gene matches. The CDR3 spells CASSPSQGFNSPLHF. CDR3 coding DNA: TGTGCCAGCAGTCCTTCACAGGGGTTTAATTCACCCCTCCACTTT.

The J gene is TRBJ2-5, the V gene TRBV4-2; TRBD1 matches 8 bases. V trimming: 4 bases; J trimming: 3 bases; junction bases outside the gene matches: 7. The V gene's germline CDR1 is LGHNA and CDR2 YNFKEQ. This CDR3 spans 15 amino acids. The CDR3 nucleotides read TGTGCCAGCAGCCTTTCAGGACAGGGCGAAGAGACCCAGTACTTC. Its protein product is CASSLSGQGEETQYF.

The chain carries TRBV5-1 and TRBJ2-5; 7 nucleotides match TRBD1. The V gene's germline CDR1 is SGHRS and CDR2 YFSETQ. This CDR3 has 13 amino acids. Trimming cost V 4 bases and J 2 bases; bases outside gene matches: 2. CDR3 coding DNA: TGCGCCAGCAGCATGGGACAGCAAGAGACCCAGTACTTC. Its protein product is CASSMGQQETQYF.

This sequence joins TRBV18 and TRBJ2-7; 8 nucleotides agree with TRBD1. This CDR3 is 15 amino acids long. V shed 3 bases and J 0 bases; nucleotides not matched to a gene: 4. Looked up from germline, CDR1 is KGHSH and CDR2 is LQKENI. The CDR3 reads CASSPNRGTSYEQYF. CDR3 coding DNA: TGTGCCAGCTCACCTAACAGGGGGACCTCCTACGAGCAGTACTTC.

CDR3 loop: CASSFGTGTNYGYTF. In DNA form, the CDR3 reads TGTGCCAGCAGCTTTGGGACAGGGACTAACTATGGCTACACCTTC. V is TRBV6-5 and J is TRBJ1-2; 9 nucleotides align to TRBD1. The CDR3 has 15 amino acids. The V segment lost 6 bases and the J segment 0 bases; nucleotides outside the gene matches: 5. CDR1 is MNHEY, CDR2 SVGAGI, per germline.

J is TRBJ2-2 and V is TRBV2; D might be TRBD2 (6 bases). Trimming took 2 bases from V and 0 from J, leaving 7 bases between them. CDR1 and CDR2 from the germline V gene are SNHLY and FYNNEI. The CDR3 loop spans 15 amino acids. CDR3 sequence: CASSETGANTGELFF. CDR3 nucleotide sequence: TGTGCCAGCAGTGAAACGGGGGCGAACACCGGGGAGCTGTTTTTT.